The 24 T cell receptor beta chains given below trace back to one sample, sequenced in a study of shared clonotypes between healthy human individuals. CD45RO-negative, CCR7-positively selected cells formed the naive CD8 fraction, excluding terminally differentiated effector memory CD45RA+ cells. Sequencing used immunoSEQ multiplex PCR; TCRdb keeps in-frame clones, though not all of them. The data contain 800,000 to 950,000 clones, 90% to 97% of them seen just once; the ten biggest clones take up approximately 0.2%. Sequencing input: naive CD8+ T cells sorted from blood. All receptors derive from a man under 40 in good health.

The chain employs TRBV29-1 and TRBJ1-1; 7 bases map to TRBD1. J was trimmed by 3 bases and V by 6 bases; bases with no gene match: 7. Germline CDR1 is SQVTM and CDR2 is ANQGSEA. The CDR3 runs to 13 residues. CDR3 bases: TGCAGCGTGGCGGAACAGGGGTACACTGAAGCTTTCTTT. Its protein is CSVAEQGYTEAFF. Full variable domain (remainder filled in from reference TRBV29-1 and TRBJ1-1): SAVISQKPSRDICQRGTSLTIQCQVDSQVTMMFWYRQQPGQSLTLIATANQGSEATYESGFVIDKFPISRPNLTFSTLTVSNMSPEDSSIYLCSVAEQGYTEAFFGQGTRLTVV.

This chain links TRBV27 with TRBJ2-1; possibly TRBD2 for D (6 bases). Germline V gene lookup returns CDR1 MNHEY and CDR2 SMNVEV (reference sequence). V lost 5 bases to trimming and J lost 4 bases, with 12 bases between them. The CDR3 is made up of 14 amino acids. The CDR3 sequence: CASSTAGNYNEQFF. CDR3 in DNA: TGTGCCAGCAGTACAGCGGGTAATTACAATGAGCAGTTCTTC.

CDR3 in amino acids: CASSPTGVGNQPQHF. The CDR3 DNA follows: TGTGCCAGCAGCCCCACAGGGGTAGGCAATCAGCCCCAGCATTTT. V gene TRBV28 combines with J gene TRBJ1-5; 7 bases fit TRBD1. The CDR3 is 15 residues long. Germline CDR1 is MDHEN and CDR2 is SYDVKM. Losses at the gene ends were 6 bases for V and 2 bases for J; bases not matched to a gene: 7.

The CDR3 is CASSGSRGHTQYF. CDR3 DNA: TGTGCCAGCAGCGGGAGTAGGGGGCATACGCAGTATTTT. The chain couples TRBV9 to TRBJ2-3, with 7 bases fitting TRBD1. The length of the CDR3 is 13 residues. CDR1 SGDLS and CDR2 YYNGEE come from the germline V gene. With V trimmed by 3 bases and J by 7 bases, 5 bases remained unmatched.

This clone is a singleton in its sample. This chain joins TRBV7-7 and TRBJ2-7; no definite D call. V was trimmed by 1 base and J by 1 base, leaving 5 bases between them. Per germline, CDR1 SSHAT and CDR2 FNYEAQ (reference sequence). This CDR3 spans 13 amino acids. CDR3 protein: CASSLGVSYEQYF. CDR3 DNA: TGTGCCAGCAGCTTAGGAGTTTCCTACGAGCAGTACTTC. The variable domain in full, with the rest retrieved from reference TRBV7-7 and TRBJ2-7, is GAGVSQSPRYKVTKRGQDVTLRCDPISSHATLYWYQQALGQGPEFLTYFNYEAQPDKSGLPSDRFSAERPEGSISTLTIQRTEQRDSAMYRCASSLGVSYEQYFGPGTRLTVT.

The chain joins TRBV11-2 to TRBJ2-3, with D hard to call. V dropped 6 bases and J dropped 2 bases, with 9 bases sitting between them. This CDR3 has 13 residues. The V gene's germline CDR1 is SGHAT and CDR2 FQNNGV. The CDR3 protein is CASRTWDTDTQYF. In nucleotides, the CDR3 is TGTGCCAGCAGGACCTGGGACACAGATACGCAGTATTTT.

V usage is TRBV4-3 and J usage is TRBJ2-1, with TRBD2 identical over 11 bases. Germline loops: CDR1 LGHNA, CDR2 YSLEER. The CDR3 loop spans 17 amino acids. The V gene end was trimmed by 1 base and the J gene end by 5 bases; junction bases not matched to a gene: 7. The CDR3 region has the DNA TGCGCCAGCAGCCAAGGAATAGCGGGAGGGCTGAACAATGAGCAGTTCTTC. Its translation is CASSQGIAGGLNNEQFF.

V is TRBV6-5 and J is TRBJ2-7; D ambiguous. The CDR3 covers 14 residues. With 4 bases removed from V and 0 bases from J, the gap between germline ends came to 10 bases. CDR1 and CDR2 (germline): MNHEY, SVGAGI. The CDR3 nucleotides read TGTGCCAGCAGTTTCGGCTCCCGCTCCTACGAGCAGTACTTC. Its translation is CASSFGSRSYEQYF.

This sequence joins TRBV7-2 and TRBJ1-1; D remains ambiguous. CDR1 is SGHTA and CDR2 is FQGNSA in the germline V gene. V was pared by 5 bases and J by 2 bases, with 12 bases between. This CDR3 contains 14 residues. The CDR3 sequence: CASSPGWGNTEAFF. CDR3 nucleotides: TGTGCCAGCAGCCCCGGGTGGGGAAACACTGAAGCTTTCTTT.

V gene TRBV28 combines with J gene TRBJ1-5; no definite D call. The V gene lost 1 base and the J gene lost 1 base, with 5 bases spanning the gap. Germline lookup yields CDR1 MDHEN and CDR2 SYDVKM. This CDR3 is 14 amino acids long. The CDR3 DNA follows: TGTGCCAGCAGTTTATCTGACAGCAATCAGCCCCAGCATTTT. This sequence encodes CASSLSDSNQPQHF.

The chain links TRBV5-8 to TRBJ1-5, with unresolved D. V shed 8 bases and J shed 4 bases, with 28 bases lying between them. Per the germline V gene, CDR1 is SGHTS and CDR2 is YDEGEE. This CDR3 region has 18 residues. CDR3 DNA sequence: TGTGCCAGTTTAGGTTCGTCCTTTGGCCCAACCATGAATCAGCCCCAGCATTTT. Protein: CASLGSSFGPTMNQPQHF.

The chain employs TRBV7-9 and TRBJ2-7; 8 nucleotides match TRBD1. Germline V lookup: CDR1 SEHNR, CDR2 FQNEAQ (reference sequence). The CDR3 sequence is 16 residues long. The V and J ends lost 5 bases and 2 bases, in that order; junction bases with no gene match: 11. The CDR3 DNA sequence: TGTGCCAGCAGCGTCGGCAGGGGGCCTGACGCCTACGAGCAGTACTTC. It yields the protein CASSVGRGPDAYEQYF.

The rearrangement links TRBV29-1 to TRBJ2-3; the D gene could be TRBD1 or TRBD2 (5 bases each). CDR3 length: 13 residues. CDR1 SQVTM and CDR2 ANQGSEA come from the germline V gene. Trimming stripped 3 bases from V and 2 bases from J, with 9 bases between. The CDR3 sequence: CSVDPGTTDTQYF. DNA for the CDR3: TGCAGCGTTGACCCCGGGACCACAGATACGCAGTATTTT.

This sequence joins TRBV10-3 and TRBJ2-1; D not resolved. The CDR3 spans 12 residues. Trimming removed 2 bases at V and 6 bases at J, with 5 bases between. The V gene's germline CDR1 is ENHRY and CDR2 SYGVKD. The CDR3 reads CAISEGFNEQFF. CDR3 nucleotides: TGTGCCATCAGTGAGGGGTTCAATGAGCAGTTCTTC.

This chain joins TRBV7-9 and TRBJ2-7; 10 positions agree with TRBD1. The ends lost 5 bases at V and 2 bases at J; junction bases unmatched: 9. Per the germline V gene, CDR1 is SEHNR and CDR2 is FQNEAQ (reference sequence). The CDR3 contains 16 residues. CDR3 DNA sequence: TGTGCCAGCAGCCACGTTCCGGGACAGGGGACCTACGAGCAGTACTTC. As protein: CASSHVPGQGTYEQYF.

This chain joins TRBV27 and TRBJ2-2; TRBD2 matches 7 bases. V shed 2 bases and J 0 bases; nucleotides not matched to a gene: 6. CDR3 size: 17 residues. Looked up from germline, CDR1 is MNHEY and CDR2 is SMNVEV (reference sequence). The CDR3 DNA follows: TGTGCCAGCAGTTTAAGCGGCGGGAGAGCGAACACCGGGGAGCTGTTTTTT. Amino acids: CASSLSGGRANTGELFF.

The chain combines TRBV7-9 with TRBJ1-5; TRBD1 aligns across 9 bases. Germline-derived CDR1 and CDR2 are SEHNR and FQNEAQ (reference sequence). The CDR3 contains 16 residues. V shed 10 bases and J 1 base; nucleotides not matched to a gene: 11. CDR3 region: CATTPGQGESNQPQHF. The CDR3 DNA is TGTGCCACCACCCCGGGACAGGGAGAAAGCAATCAGCCCCAGCATTTT.

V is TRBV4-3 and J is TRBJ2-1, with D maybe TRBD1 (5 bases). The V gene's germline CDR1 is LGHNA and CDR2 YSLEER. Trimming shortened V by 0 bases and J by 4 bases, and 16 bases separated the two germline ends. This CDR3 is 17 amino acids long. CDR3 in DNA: TGCGCCAGCAGCCAAGATAGTGGCAGGGCATCTTACAATGAGCAGTTCTTC. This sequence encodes CASSQDSGRASYNEQFF.

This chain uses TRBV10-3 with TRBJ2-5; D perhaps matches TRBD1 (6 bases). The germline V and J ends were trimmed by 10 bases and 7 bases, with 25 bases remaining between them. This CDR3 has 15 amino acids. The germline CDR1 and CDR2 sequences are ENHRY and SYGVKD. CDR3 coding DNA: TGTGCCACCGCTGAAGCAAACAGGGCACAGGTGACCCAGTACTTC. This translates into CATAEANRAQVTQYF.

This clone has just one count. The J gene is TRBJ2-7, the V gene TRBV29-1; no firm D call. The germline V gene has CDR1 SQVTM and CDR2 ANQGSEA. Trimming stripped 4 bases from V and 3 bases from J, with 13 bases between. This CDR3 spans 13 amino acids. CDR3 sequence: CSVVSKGYYEQYF. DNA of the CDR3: TGCAGCGTTGTGTCGAAGGGTTACTACGAGCAGTACTTC.

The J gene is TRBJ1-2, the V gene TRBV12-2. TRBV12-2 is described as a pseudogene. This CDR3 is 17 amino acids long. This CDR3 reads CASRWSDRELTNYGYTF. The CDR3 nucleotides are TGTGCAAGTCGCTGGTCAGACCGGGAGCTTACTAACTATGGCTACACCTTC.

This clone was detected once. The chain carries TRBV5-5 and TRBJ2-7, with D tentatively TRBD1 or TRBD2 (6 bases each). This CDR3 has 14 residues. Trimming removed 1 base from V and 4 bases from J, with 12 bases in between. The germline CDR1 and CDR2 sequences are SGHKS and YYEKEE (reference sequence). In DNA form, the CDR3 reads TGTGCCAGCAGCTTGCTGAAGGGGGGTTACGAGCAGTACTTC. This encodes CASSLLKGGYEQYF.

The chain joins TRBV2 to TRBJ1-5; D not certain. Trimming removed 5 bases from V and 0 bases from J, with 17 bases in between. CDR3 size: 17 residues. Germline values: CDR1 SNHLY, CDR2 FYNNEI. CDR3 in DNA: TGTGCCAGCAGTCCGAAACCGACCGTTTATAGCAATCAGCCCCAGCATTTT. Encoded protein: CASSPKPTVYSNQPQHF.

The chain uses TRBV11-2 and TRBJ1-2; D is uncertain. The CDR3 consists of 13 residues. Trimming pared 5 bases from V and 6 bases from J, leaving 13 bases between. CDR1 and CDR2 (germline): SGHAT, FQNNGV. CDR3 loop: CASSLDLKNGYTF. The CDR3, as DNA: TGTGCCAGCAGCCTGGACCTCAAAAATGGCTACACCTTC.